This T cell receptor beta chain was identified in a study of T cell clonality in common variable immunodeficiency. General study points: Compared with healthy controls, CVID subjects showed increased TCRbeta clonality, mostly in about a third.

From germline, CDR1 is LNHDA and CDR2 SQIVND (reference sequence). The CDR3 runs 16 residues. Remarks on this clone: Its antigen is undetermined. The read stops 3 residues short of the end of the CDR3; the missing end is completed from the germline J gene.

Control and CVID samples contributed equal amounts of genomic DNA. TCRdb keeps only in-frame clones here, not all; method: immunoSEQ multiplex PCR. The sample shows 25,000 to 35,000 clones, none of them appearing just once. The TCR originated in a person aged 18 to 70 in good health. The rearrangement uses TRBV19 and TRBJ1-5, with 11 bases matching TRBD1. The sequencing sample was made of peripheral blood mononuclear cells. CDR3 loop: CASSIIGRTGGEPQHF. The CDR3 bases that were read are TGTGCCAGTAGTATAATCGGGAGGACAGGGGGCGAACCC.